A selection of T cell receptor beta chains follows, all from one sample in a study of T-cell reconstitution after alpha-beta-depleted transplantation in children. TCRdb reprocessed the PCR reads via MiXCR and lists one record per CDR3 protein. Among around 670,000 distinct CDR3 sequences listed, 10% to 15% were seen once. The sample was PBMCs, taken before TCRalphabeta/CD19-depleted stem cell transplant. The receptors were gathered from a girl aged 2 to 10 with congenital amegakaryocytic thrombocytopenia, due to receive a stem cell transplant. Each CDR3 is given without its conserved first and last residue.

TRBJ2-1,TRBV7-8,ASSPRGGNEQF
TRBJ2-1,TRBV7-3,ASSPAPWTSGNDYNEQF
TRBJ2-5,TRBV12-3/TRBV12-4,ASRRGREETQY
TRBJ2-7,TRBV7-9,ASSLPSGYEQY
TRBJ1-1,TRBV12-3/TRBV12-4,ASSSEIRNTEAF
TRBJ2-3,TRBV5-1,ASSPGGSDTQY
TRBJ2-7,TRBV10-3,AISIRGQSYEQY
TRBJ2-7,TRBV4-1,ASSHWTSGRLVYEQY
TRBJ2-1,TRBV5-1,ASNTPPYNEQF
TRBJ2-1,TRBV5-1,ASSPGLSAGASYNEQF
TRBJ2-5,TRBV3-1,ASSPAPLGRMGQETQY
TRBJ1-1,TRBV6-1,ASLARGKTEAF
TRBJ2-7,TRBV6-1,ASSSGTSETRSYEQY
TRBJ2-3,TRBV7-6,ASSLGLLRERTDTQY
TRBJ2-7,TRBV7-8,ASSPPVISSYEQY
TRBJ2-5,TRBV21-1,ASSPKEPGPQETQY
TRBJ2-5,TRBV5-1,ASSLASYSGDNQETQY
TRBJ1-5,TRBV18,ASSRDRNNQPQH
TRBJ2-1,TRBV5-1,ASSLDFGNEQF
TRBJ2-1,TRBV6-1,ASRTDRGKSYNEQF
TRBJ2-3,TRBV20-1,SARVRLADTQY
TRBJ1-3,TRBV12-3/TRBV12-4,ASSAADGNTIY
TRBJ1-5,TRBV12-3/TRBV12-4,ASSRGHYSNQPQH
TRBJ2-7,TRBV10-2,ASSEFNTGQGFYEQY